This T cell receptor (beta chain) was sequenced during a study of Graves' ophthalmopathy and Graves' hyperthyroidism. Amplification targeted the TCR beta CDR3 regions, with RNA transcripts as the source material. Second-round multiplex PCR came after first-round RT-PCR with HTBI primers. TCRdb reanalysed the multiplex PCR reads using MiXCR and keeps one entry per CDR3 protein. The sample shows a few hundred thousand distinct CDR3 sequences, about 17% of them seen only once. The CDR3 totals 20 residues. Germline CDR1 reads SGDLS; CDR2 reads YYNGEE. The junction had 21 bases not matched to a gene; V was cut back by 0 bases and J by 3 bases. Whole-study findings and limits: A model built from 13 signatures distinguished ophthalmopathy from stable hyperthyroidism with roughly 90% sensitivity and approximately 80% specificity.

This clonotype came up a few times. Its target is unknown. The sample was peripheral blood. The sequence was collected from an adult woman with stable Graves' hyperthyroidism. The chain is built from TRBV9 and TRBJ2-7; TRBD2 matches at 7 bases. In nucleotides, the CDR3 is TGTGCCAGCAGCGTAGCCCCCCCCTTCCGAACCCCACTAGCGAACTACGAGCAGTACTTC. Residues: CASSVAPPFRTPLANYEQYF. The variable domain in full, completed from reference TRBV9 and TRBJ2-7, reads DSGVTQTPKHLITATGQRVTLRCSPRSGDLSVYWYQQSLDQGLQFLIQYYNGEERAKGNILERFSAQQFPDLHSELNLSSLELGDSALYFCASSVAPPFRTPLANYEQYFGPGTRLTVT.